The sequence of this TCR beta chain was determined in a study of T cells in Graves' hyperthyroidism and ophthalmopathy. Looking at the study overall: Peripheral blood samples were taken at initial diagnosis, prior to any treatment. Study results and limitations: It was a median 6.5 months before onset that the model predicted ophthalmopathy.

No progression to ophthalmopathy during 18 months of follow-up defined stable disease. This clonotype was seen only a few times. Its antigen is still unknown. Using RNA transcripts as the source, TCR beta CDR3 regions were amplified. A first-round RT-PCR of the TCR CDR3 used the HTBI primer set. TCRdb called the multiplex PCR reads again in MiXCR, with one record for every CDR3 protein. The data hold 750,000 to 900,000 distinct CDR3 sequences, with roughly 40% observed a single time. V was cut by 4 bases and J by 5 bases, with 13 bases left in between. The CDR3 sequence is 13 residues long. CDR1 and CDR2 from the germline V gene are SGHRS and YFSETQ.

This chain links TRBV5-1 with TRBJ2-7; maybe TRBD1 (5 bases). The sample was blood. This sequence originates from a man aged 18 to 30 with Graves' hyperthyroidism. This chain's CDR3 is CASSQWGLDEQYF. The DNA of the CDR3 is TGCGCCAGCAGCCAGTGGGGCCTCGACGAGCAGTACTTC.